The clone carrying this TCR beta chain was counted at least ten times. V lost 5 bases, J lost 3 bases, and 12 bases lay in between. From germline, CDR1 is DFQATT and CDR2 SNEGSKA (reference sequence). The CDR3 runs 13 residues. This sample was included in a study of T-cell reconstitution after alpha-beta-depleted transplantation in children. This sample's TCRbeta library carried unique molecular identifier barcodes. TCRdb ran MiXCR on the PCR reads and lists one entry per CDR3 protein. The sample lists 550,000 to 800,000 distinct CDR3 sequences, under 15% occurring once. The sequences come from PBMCs, collected before TCRalphabeta/CD19-depleted stem cell transplant. This receptor was identified in a girl under 10 years old with congenital amegakaryocytic thrombocytopenia, due to receive a stem cell transplant. The chain combines TRBV20-1 with TRBJ2-3; TRBD1 is a possible D gene (6 bases). DNA for the CDR3: TGCAGTGCTCTACCAGGGGTAACAGATACGCAGTATTTT. It specifies CSALPGVTDTQYF.